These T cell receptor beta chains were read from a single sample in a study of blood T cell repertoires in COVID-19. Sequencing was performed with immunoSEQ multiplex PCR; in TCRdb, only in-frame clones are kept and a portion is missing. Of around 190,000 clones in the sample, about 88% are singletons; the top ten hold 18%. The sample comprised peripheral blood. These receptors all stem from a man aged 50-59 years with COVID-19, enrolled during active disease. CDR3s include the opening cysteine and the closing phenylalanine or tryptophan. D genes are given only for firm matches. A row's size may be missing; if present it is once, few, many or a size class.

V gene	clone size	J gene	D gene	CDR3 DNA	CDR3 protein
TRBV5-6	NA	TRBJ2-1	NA	TGTGCCAGCAGCTATCCGGGGAGTCCTTACAATGAGCAGTTCTTC	CASSYPGSPYNEQFF
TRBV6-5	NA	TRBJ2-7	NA	TGTGCCAGCATCGATACAGCGGTTACCTACGAGCAGTACTTC	CASIDTAVTYEQYF
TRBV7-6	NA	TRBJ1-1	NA	TGTGCCAGCAGCGAGCGCTCGCAAGACACTGAAGCTTTCTTT	CASSERSQDTEAFF
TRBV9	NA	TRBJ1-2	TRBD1	TGTGCCAGCAGCGTAAGTCAGGGACAGGATGGCTACACCTTC	CASSVSQGQDGYTF
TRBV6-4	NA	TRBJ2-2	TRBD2	TGTGCCAGCAGTCCCAAGTCCGGGGGGGCGAACACCGGGGAGCTGTTTTTT	CASSPKSGGANTGELFF
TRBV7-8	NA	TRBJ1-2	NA	TGTGCCAGCGGGACCGGGACAAAAAGTAGTGGCTACACCTTC	CASGTGTKSSGYTF
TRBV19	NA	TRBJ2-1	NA	TGTGCCAGTAGTATCACGGGGTACGACAATGAGCAGTTCTTC	CASSITGYDNEQFF
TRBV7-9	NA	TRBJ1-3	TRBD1	TGTGCCAGCAGCCTAGGTTCCGGGACAGCAAACTCTGGAAACACCATATATTTT	CASSLGSGTANSGNTIYF
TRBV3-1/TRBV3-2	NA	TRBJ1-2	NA	TGTGCCAGCAGCCAAGTCGTAAAAGGGGGCTATGGCTACACCTTC	CASSQVVKGGYGYTF
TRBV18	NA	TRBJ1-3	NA	TGTGCCAGCTCAACCGGTAGTTCTGCTGGAAACACCATATATTTT	CASSTGSSAGNTIYF
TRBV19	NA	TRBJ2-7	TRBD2	TGTGCCAGTAGTATAGAACGGACTAGCGGAGTCGCCTACGAGCAGTACTTC	CASSIERTSGVAYEQYF
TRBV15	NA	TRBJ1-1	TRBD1	TGTGCCACCAGCAGAGCGGGGACAGGGAACACTGAAGCTTTCTTT	CATSRAGTGNTEAFF
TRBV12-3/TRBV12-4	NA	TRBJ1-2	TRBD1	TGTGCCAGCAGAACAGGGGGCGCGGGTGGCTACACCTTC	CASRTGGAGGYTF
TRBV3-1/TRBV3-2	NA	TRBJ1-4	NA	TGTGCCAGCAGCCAAAACGGGGAAAAACTGTTTTTT	CASSQNGEKLFF
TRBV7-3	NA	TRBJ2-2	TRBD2	TGTGCCAGCAGCCCACAGGGACTAGCGGGAAACACCGGGGAGCTGTTTTTT	CASSPQGLAGNTGELFF
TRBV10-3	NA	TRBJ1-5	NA	TGTGCCATCAGTGAGATCGGGGGTAGCAATCAGCCCCAGCATTTT	CAISEIGGSNQPQHF
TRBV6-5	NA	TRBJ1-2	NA	TGTGCCAGCTCCGAGGGGGGGGCTACGCAGGGCTACACCTTC	CASSEGGATQGYTF
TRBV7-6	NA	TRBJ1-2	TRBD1	TGTGCCAGCAGCTCCAGCACTCGAGGGGGCGAAGGCTACACCTTC	CASSSSTRGGEGYTF
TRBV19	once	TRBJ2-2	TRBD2	TGTGCCAGTAGTATTGGAAGGGTGACTAGCGGGGGGGCGACCGGGGAGCTGTTTTTT	CASSIGRVTSGGATGELFF
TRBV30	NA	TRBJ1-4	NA	TGTGCCTGGAGTGTACGTGCGGGACTAAAACTGTTTTTT	CAWSVRAGLKLFF
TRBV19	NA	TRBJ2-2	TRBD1	TGTGCCAGTAAACGGACAGGGAGTAGCACCGGGGAGCTGTTTTTT	CASKRTGSSTGELFF
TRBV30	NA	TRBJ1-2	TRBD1	TGTGCCTGGAGTGTAATCCGGACAGGGGGATATGGCTACACCTTC	CAWSVIRTGGYGYTF
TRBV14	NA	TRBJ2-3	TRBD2	TGTGCCAGCAGCCCCGTCAGAGGGCGGGGGTCGAGAGATACGCAGTATTTT	CASSPVRGRGSRDTQYF
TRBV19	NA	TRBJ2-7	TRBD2	TGTGCCAGTAGGAGCGGGAATGTTGCCGGCGAGCAGTACTTC	CASRSGNVAGEQYF